This T cell receptor (beta chain) was obtained from a study of breast tumors, draining lymph nodes, adjacent tissues. This clonotype was seen ten or more times. Its target is not known. General study points: Tumor T cell lymph node origin was a supported hypothesis, not proven. Findings are consistent with lymph node origin and intratumoral expansion of most tumor T cells. Luminal-like breast cancer showed significantly greater tumor-nontumor repertoire similarity than basal-like breast cancer did.

With V trimmed by 7 bases and J by 2 bases, 1 base remained unmatched. This CDR3 has 12 residues. Germline values: CDR1 DFQATT, CDR2 SNEGSKA (reference sequence). Axillary draining lymph nodes of breast cancer patients supplied the node samples. Each CDR3 protein is one row after TCRdb ran MiXCR on the multiplex PCR reads. The table shows under 150,000 distinct CDR3 sequences, with over 20% occurring only once. Material: axillary lymph node tissue. The chain links TRBV20-1 to TRBJ1-3, with TRBD1 identical over 8 bases. This sequence was found in a female donor with breast cancer. Some clones in this sample may be carry-over from other donors' samples. The CDR3 sequence is CSGTGPGNTIYF. DNA for the CDR3: TGCAGTGGGACAGGGCCTGGAAACACCATATATTTT.